This TCR beta chain stems from a study of CD8 T cells in Susac syndrome. Reverse transcription used roughly 0.5 to 1 ug RNA and random hexamers. Amplification of TCR beta CDR3 spanned 54 Vbeta and 13 Jbeta via immunoSEQ multiplex PCR. Via MiXCR, TCRdb re-called the immunoSEQ multiplex PCR reads, giving one row per CDR3 protein. This sample has around 130,000 distinct CDR3 sequences; 91% occur once, and the top ten carry about 0.23%. Trimming shortened V by 0 bases and J by 0 bases, and 8 bases separated the two germline ends. The CDR3 runs 15 residues. Germline V gene sequence: CDR1 LGHNA, CDR2 YSLEER. TEMRA cells were FACS-enriched, unlike CD8+ and CD4+ T cells, which were negatively isolated.

This TCR was recovered from a human donor with multiple sclerosis. The rearrangement links TRBV4-3 to TRBJ1-2, with no clear D. The sample was CD8+ T cells from PBMCs. CDR3 protein: CASSQDRATNYGYTF. The CDR3 nucleotides are TGCGCCAGCAGCCAAGATCGGGCTACTAACTATGGCTACACCTTC.